The entry below gives a single T cell receptor (beta chain) sequence along with its context. What it recognizes is unknown. The sample belongs to a study of OX40 agonist ivuxolimab in advanced cancers. Overall study results and limits: Expansion of clones was among the lowest in partial responders at 0.1-3.0 mg/kg. Circulating CD4+ and CD8+ T cells showed clonal expansion by week 6 at 0.1 to 3.0 mg/kg.

Sequencing used immunoSEQ multiplex PCR; TCRdb keeps in-frame clones, though not all of them. The table shows more than 55,000 clones, with 70% to 90% occurring only once. The source material was CD4+ or CD8+ T cells sorted from blood, sampled in a trial of the OX40 agonist ivuxolimab. This clonotype originated in an adult with an advanced solid tumor such as melanoma, head and neck, liver or kidney cancer.

In nucleotides, the CDR3 is TGCGCCAGCAGCGCCGGGACAGGGAGCTCCTACAATGAGCAGTTCTTC. It translates to CASSAGTGSSYNEQFF. The chain is built from TRBV5-1 and TRBJ2-1; 9 bases align to TRBD1. CDR3 length: 16 residues. The germline CDR1 and CDR2 sequences are SGHRS and YFSETQ. The J segment lost 0 bases and the V segment lost 4 bases, leaving 5 bases of the junction unmatched.